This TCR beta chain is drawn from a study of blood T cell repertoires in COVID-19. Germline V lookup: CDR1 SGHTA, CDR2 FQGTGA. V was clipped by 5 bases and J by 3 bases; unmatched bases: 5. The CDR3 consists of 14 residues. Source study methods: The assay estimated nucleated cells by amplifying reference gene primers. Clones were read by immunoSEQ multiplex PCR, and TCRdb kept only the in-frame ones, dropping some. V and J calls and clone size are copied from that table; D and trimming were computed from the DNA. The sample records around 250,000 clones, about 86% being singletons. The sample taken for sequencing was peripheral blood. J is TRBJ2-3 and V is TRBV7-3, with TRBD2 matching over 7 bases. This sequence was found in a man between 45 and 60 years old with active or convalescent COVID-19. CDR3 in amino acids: CASSPQLATDTQYF. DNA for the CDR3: TGTGCCAGCAGCCCCCAACTAGCGACAGATACGCAGTATTTT.